A single sample gave rise to the 20 T cell receptor beta chains below, sequenced in a study of T cells in Graves' hyperthyroidism and ophthalmopathy. RNA transcripts were the template for amplifying TCR beta CDR3 regions. The TCR CDR3 was amplified in a first-round RT-PCR using the HTBI primer set. TCRdb passed the multiplex PCR reads through MiXCR, listing each CDR3 protein once. The sample includes about 680,000 distinct CDR3 sequences, 35% of them seen just once. The sample was blood. These receptors came from a woman aged 40 to 49 with Graves' hyperthyroidism.

This clonotype came up many times. The V call is TRBV24-1, the J call TRBJ2-5; a possible D gene is TRBD2 (6 bases). This CDR3 has 14 amino acids. Germline assignment: CDR1 KGHDR and CDR2 SFDVKD. V dropped 5 bases and J dropped 1 base, with 10 bases sitting between them. CDR3 bases: TGTGCCACCAGTGGGCGGGGTCCCCAAGAGACCCAGTACTTC. Protein: CATSGRGPQETQYF.

The chain links TRBV25-1 to TRBJ2-7, with D possibly being TRBD2 (5 bases). CDR3 length: 17 amino acids. The germline CDR1 and CDR2 sequences are MGHDK and SYGVNS. V dropped 1 base and J dropped 5 bases, with 21 bases sitting between them. The CDR3 here is CASSEWEKAGPIDEQYF. The DNA for the CDR3 is TGTGCCAGCAGTGAATGGGAGAAAGCCGGGCCCATCGACGAGCAGTACTTC.

Many counts were recorded for this clonotype. The chain carries TRBV10-3 and TRBJ1-5; perhaps TRBD1 as D (6 bases). The germline V gene has CDR1 ENHRY and CDR2 SYGVKD. This CDR3 contains 15 residues. Trimming removed 6 bases from V and 3 bases from J, with 15 bases in between. The CDR3 DNA reads TGTGCCATCAGCCAAGGGGGTGCATTCAATCAGCCCCAGCATTTT. Translated, it gives CAISQGGAFNQPQHF.

This clonotype came up a few times. The junction shows a germline mismatch at one end, possibly a read error. The V gene is TRBV6-6, the J gene TRBJ1-1, with D unclear. Germline CDR1 reads MNHNY; CDR2 reads SVGAGI (reference sequence). The length of the CDR3 is 14 residues. The CDR3 region is CASSDSLGNTEAFF. The CDR3, as DNA: TGTGCCAGCAGTGACTCGTTGGGGAACACTGAAGCTTTCTTT.

The chain uses TRBV4-2 and TRBJ2-2; 16 positions match TRBD2. The CDR3 is 18 amino acids. Germline lookup yields CDR1 LGHNA and CDR2 YNFKEQ. Trimming cost V 4 bases and J 0 bases; bases outside gene matches: 2. CDR3 amino acids: CASSRGTSGRANTGELFF. The DNA for the CDR3 is TGTGCCAGCAGCCGAGGGACTAGCGGGAGGGCGAACACCGGGGAGCTGTTTTTT.

This clonotype was recorded many times. The CDR3 protein is CASSLTPAPSGTQYF. CDR3 sequence (DNA): TGTGCCAGCAGCTTAACTCCGGCCCCGTCGGGGACCCAGTACTTC. The chain carries TRBV7-2 and TRBJ2-5; D is uncertain. V shed 2 bases and J shed 7 bases, with 17 bases lying between them. Germline values: CDR1 SGHTA, CDR2 FQGNSA. The CDR3 loop spans 15 amino acids. Full variable domain (missing parts from reference TRBV7-2 and TRBJ2-5): GAGVSQSPSNKVTEKGKDVELRCDPISGHTALYWYRQSLGQGLEFLIYFQGNSAPDKSGLPSDRFSAERTGGSVSTLTIQRTQQEDSAVYLCASSLTPAPSGTQYFGPGTRLLVL.

This clonotype came up many times. This sequence joins TRBV19 and TRBJ1-4, with unresolved D. V dropped 3 bases and J dropped 7 bases, with 6 bases sitting between them. Germline-derived CDR1 and CDR2 are LNHDA and SQIVND (reference sequence). CDR3 length: 12 residues. CDR3 residues: CASSMQTEKLFF. Written as DNA, the CDR3 is TGTGCCAGTAGTATGCAGACTGAAAAACTGTTTTTT.

This clonotype was recorded many times. V gene TRBV9 combines with J gene TRBJ1-2; 8 nucleotides line up with TRBD1. The CDR3 contains 15 residues. V was clipped by 1 base and J by 2 bases; unmatched bases: 4. Germline values: CDR1 SGDLS, CDR2 YYNGEE. CDR3 nucleotides: TGTGCCAGCAGCGTACGGACAGGGTCCAACTATGGCTACACCTTC. It codes for CASSVRTGSNYGYTF.

A note on this clonotype: A junction boundary mismatches the germline segment, possibly from a read error. The V gene is TRBV4-1, the J gene TRBJ2-7, with 9 bases aligning to TRBD2. This CDR3 has 16 amino acids. Per germline, CDR1 MGHRA and CDR2 YSYEKL. The CDR3 is CASTFNLDAGGERQYF. In DNA, the CDR3 is TGTGCCAGCACCTTCAACCTGGATGCGGGGGGGGAACGGCAGTACTTC.

In its sample, this clonotype was seen many times. The gene calls are TRBV11-2 and TRBJ1-2, with TRBD1 matching over 8 bases. CDR3 length equals 14 residues. Germline CDR1 reads SGHAT; CDR2 reads FQNNGV. V lost 3 bases and J lost 3; bases outside the gene matches: 3. CDR3 amino acids: CASSFLDRDYGYTF. Here the CDR3 DNA reads TGTGCCAGCAGCTTCTTGGACAGGGACTATGGCTACACCTTC.

V is TRBV5-4 and J is TRBJ1-5; 7 nucleotides agree with TRBD1. V was pared by 3 bases and J by 5 bases, with 8 bases of the junction left unmatched. CDR3 length equals 15 residues. From germline, CDR1 is SGHNT and CDR2 YYREEE (reference sequence). For the CDR3, the DNA is TGTGCCAGCAGCTCTACCCCAGGGGGGCATCAGCCCCAGCATTTT. It yields the protein CASSSTPGGHQPQHF.

This clonotype was counted between two and nine times. The chain recombines TRBV7-8 with TRBJ2-7; D could derive from TRBD1 or TRBD2 (7 bases each). This CDR3 region has 16 residues. In germline, CDR1 is SGHVS, CDR2 FQNEAQ. V shed 0 bases and J shed 7 bases, with 19 bases lying between them. CDR3 amino acids: CASSLALGGGAWEQYF. The CDR3 coding sequence is TGTGCCAGCAGCTTAGCGCTGGGAGGGGGCGCGTGGGAGCAGTACTTC.

This clonotype has just one count. The chain combines TRBV19 with TRBJ1-6; D call uncertain. Trimming took off 9 bases at V and 0 bases at J, with 15 bases between the two ends. There are 16 residues in the CDR3. CDR1 and CDR2 (germline): LNHDA, SQIVND (reference sequence). CDR3 nucleotides: TGTGCCAGCAGCCCCGTTGTGAGCTCCTATAATTCACCCCTCCACTTT. The encoded protein is CASSPVVSSYNSPLHF.

Regarding this clonotype: This likely comes from a read error, as the CDR3 has no conserved phenylalanine or tryptophan at its end. The rearrangement joins TRBV7-9 to TRBJ2-5, with D tentatively TRBD1 or TRBD2 (5 bases each). V was trimmed by 3 bases and J by 3 bases, leaving 8 bases between them. CDR3 size: 13 residues. The germline CDR1 and CDR2 sequences are SEHNR and FQNEAQ (reference sequence). The CDR3 sequence: CASSLRGEETQYL. The CDR3 DNA reads as TGTGCCAGCAGCTTGCGAGGGGAAGAGACCCAGTACCTC.

The V gene is TRBV6-2 or TRBV6-3, the J gene TRBJ1-6; 7 bases fit TRBD1. The germline V gene has CDR1 MNHEY and CDR2 SVGEGT. The CDR3 has 14 amino acids. Losses at the gene ends were 8 bases for V and 7 bases for J; bases not matched to a gene: 8. The CDR3 bases are TGTGCCAGCCAAGGGACAGTCACCAATTCACCCCTCCACTTT. It is translated as CASQGTVTNSPLHF.

This chain links TRBV6-5 with TRBJ1-6; 9 bases are a match to TRBD1. Germline V gives CDR1 MNHEY, CDR2 SVGAGI. V shed 2 bases, J shed 3 bases, and the junction held 5 bases outside the gene matches. The CDR3 extends over 17 amino acids. CDR3 residues: CASSYPTDRGYNSPLHF. Here the CDR3 DNA reads TGTGCCAGCAGTTACCCGACGGACAGGGGCTATAATTCACCCCTCCACTTT.

This clonotype has more than one count but fewer than ten. The chain links TRBV9 to TRBJ2-5, with 8 bases matching TRBD2. The CDR3 has 20 amino acids. J lost 7 bases, V lost 0 bases, and 23 bases had no gene match. Germline loops: CDR1 SGDLS, CDR2 YYNGEE. The CDR3 DNA is TGTGCCAGCAGCGTAGTGTATTGCGAGCGGGAGTCCGAATTCCTGTGGACCCAGTACTTC. Translated, it gives CASSVVYCERESEFLWTQYF.

The rearrangement links TRBV5-5 to TRBJ1-6; 8 positions match TRBD1. CDR3 length: 15 residues. The V segment lost 4 bases and the J segment 7 bases; nucleotides outside the gene matches: 7. Germline lookup yields CDR1 SGHKS and CDR2 YYEKEE (reference sequence). In DNA, the CDR3 is TGTGCCAGCAGCCACCAGGGGGCGGCGAATTCACCCCTCCACTTT. As protein: CASSHQGAANSPLHF.

This clonotype occurred many times. The chain recombines TRBV7-2 with TRBJ1-4; D gene ambiguous. Per germline, CDR1 SGHTA and CDR2 FQGNSA. The CDR3 has 14 amino acids. The V and J ends lost 1 base and 8 bases respectively, with 11 bases between them. CDR3 sequence reads: CASSLEQSGEKLFF. The CDR3, as DNA: TGTGCCAGCAGCTTAGAGCAGTCCGGGGAAAAACTGTTTTTT.

This chain connects TRBV12-3 or TRBV12-4 to TRBJ2-6; D is uncertain. The CDR3 spans 18 residues. Trimming removed 7 bases from V and 6 bases from J, with 25 bases in between. This CDR3 is CASTLGFEFGNLANVLTF. CDR3 nucleotide sequence: TGTGCCAGCACCCTAGGGTTTGAGTTTGGGAATTTGGCCAACGTCCTGACTTTC.